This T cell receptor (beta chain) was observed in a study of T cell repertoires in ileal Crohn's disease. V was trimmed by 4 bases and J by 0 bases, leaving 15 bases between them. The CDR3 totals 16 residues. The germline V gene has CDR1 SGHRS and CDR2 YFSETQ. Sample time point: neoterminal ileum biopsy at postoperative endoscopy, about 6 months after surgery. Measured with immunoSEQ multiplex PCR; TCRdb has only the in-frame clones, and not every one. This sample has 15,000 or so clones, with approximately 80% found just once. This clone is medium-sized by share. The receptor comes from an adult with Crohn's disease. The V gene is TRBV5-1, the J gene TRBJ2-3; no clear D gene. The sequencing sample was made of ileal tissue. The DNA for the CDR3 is TGCGCCAGCAGCGGATACAGTATAACTAGCACAGATACGCAGTATTTT. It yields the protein CASSGYSITSTDTQYF. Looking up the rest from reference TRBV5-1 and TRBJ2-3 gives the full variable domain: KAGVTQTPRYLIKTRGQQVTLSCSPISGHRSVSWYQQTPGQGLQFLFEYFSETQRNKGNFPGRFSGRQFSNSRSEMNVSTLELGDSALYLCASSGYSITSTDTQYFGPGTRLTVL.